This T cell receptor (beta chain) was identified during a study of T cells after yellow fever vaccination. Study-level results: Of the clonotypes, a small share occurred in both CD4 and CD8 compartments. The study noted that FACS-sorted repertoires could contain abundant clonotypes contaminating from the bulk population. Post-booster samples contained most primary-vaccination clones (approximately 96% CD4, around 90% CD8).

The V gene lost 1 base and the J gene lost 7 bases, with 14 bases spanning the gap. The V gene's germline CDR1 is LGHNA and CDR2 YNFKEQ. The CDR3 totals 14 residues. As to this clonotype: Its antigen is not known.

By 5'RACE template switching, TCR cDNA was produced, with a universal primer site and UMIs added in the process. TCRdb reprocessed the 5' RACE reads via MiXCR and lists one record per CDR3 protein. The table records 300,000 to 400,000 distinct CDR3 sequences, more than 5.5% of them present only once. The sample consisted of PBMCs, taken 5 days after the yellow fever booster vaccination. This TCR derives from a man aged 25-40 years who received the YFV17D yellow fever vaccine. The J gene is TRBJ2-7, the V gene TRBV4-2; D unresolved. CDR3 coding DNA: TGTGCCAGCAGCCAAGTCGTCGACGGGCAAGAGCAGTACTTC. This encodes CASSQVVDGQEQYF.